This TCR beta chain was obtained from a study of blood T cell repertoires in COVID-19. Data came from immunoSEQ multiplex PCR; TCRdb stores just in-frame clones and leaves some out. The sample includes 250,000 to 300,000 clones, about nine tenths of them seen just once. The CDR3 has 15 amino acids. V trimming: 0 bases; J trimming: 4 bases; junction bases outside the gene matches: 2. CDR1 and CDR2 from the germline V gene are LGHNA and YNFKEQ. Sequencing was carried out using peripheral blood. The chain has TRBV4-2 and TRBJ2-7; 11 nucleotides align to TRBD2. This TCR came from a woman in her twenties or thirties with COVID-19, enrolled during active disease. The CDR3 region is CASSQDPSGRYEQYF. In DNA, the CDR3 is TGTGCCAGCAGCCAAGACCCTAGCGGGAGGTACGAGCAGTACTTC.